A single sample is the source of the 27 T cell receptor beta chains below, sequenced in a study of T cells in Graves' hyperthyroidism and ophthalmopathy. Researchers amplified the TCR beta CDR3 regions from RNA transcripts. HTBI primers were the set used in a first-round RT-PCR of the TCR CDR3. TCRdb processed the multiplex PCR reads anew with MiXCR; each CDR3 protein has one entry. The table has around 300,000 distinct CDR3 sequences, around 15% seen once. Sequenced input: blood. Source of these receptors: a woman aged 35 to 49 with Graves' hyperthyroidism.

The V gene is TRBV24-1, the J gene TRBJ2-2, with 7 positions matching TRBD2. CDR1 is KGHDR and CDR2 is SFDVKD in the germline V gene. With 12 bases clipped from V and 1 base from J, the junction kept 4 bases outside the gene matches. CDR3 size: 13 residues. The CDR3 DNA sequence: TGTGCCGCCCAGCGGGAGAACACCGGGGAGCTGTTTTTT. Translation gives CAAQRENTGELFF.

This clonotype was observed at least ten times. This rearrangement joins TRBV3-1 to TRBJ2-1; no clear D. This CDR3 spans 14 amino acids. From germline, CDR1 is LGHDT and CDR2 YNNKEL (reference sequence). Trimming cost V 0 bases and J 5 bases, with 8 bases left between them. The DNA of the CDR3 is TGTGCCAGCAGCCAAGACGACGTGAACAATGAGCAGTTCTTC. It is translated as CASSQDDVNNEQFF.

This clonotype was detected many times. The genes are TRBV12-3 or TRBV12-4 and TRBJ1-2, with D possibly being TRBD1 (5 bases). This CDR3 comprises 13 residues. V lost 7 bases, J lost 3 bases, and 12 bases lay in between. CDR3 sequence reads: CASTLDTYYGYTF. As DNA, the CDR3 is TGTGCCAGCACCCTGGACACCTACTATGGCTACACCTTC.

A few counts support this clonotype. V is TRBV12-3 or TRBV12-4 and J is TRBJ2-7; D not resolved. The CDR3 has 13 residues. The V gene lost 5 bases and the J gene lost 2 bases, with 10 bases spanning the gap. CDR3 DNA: TGTGCCAGCAGTCGAGACTGGGCCTACGAGCAGTACTTC. Residues: CASSRDWAYEQYF.

This clonotype has at least ten counts. In DNA, the CDR3 is TGTGCCAGCAGCAGGGGGACAGGGGGGCAGCCCCAGCATTTT. Protein: CASSRGTGGQPQHF. The chain carries TRBV7-9 and TRBJ1-5; 11 bases line up with TRBD1. Germline CDR1 is SEHNR and CDR2 is FQNEAQ (reference sequence). The CDR3 contains 14 residues. V gave up 5 bases and J gave up 7 bases; unmatched junction bases: 4.

The chain carries TRBV5-4 and TRBJ1-4; TRBD1 might be the D (6 bases). The CDR3 is 15 amino acids. V lost 4 bases and J lost 0, with 10 bases in between. Germline CDR1 is SGHNT and CDR2 is YYREEE (reference sequence). As DNA, the CDR3 is TGTGCCAGCAGCATACAGGGACCAACTAATGAAAAACTGTTTTTT. Amino acid sequence: CASSIQGPTNEKLFF.

This clonotype has only a few counts. The chain recombines TRBV6-1 with TRBJ1-6; TRBD1 agrees at 8 bases. V lost 4 bases, J lost 7 bases, and 6 bases stayed unmatched. The germline V gene has CDR1 MNHNS and CDR2 SASEGT. The CDR3 has 15 amino acids. As DNA, the CDR3 is TGTGCCAGCAGTGGATACAGGGGGAACAATTCACCCCTCCACTTT. Its protein is CASSGYRGNNSPLHF.

This clonotype appeared many times. The genes are TRBV5-6 and TRBJ2-2; possibly TRBD2 for D (5 bases). The CDR3 is 13 amino acids. CDR1 is SGHDT and CDR2 is YYEEEE in the germline V gene. With 0 bases removed from V and 13 bases from J, the gap between germline ends came to 13 bases. The CDR3 DNA reads as TGTGCCAGCAGCTTGGCGGTGTTGGGGAGGCTGTTTTTT. Protein product: CASSLAVLGRLFF.

At least ten counts were recorded for this clonotype. The gene calls are TRBV11-3 and TRBJ2-1; TRBD2 matches 10 bases. CDR1 and CDR2 (germline): SGHNT, YENEEA. The CDR3 spans 16 residues. V trimming: 1 base; J trimming: 10 bases; junction bases outside the gene matches: 10. This CDR3 is CASSLASGRGAWEQFF. The DNA for the CDR3 is TGTGCCAGCAGCTTAGCTAGCGGGAGAGGGGCGTGGGAGCAGTTCTTC.

Many counts were recorded for this clonotype. The chain combines TRBV27 with TRBJ1-2, with TRBD1 as a possible D gene (6 bases). The CDR3 is made up of 13 amino acids. Germline V gene lookup returns CDR1 MNHEY and CDR2 SMNVEV (reference sequence). The ends were cut back, 4 bases at V and 7 bases at J, with 13 bases in the middle. The CDR3 region has the DNA TGTGCCAGCAGTTCTTACAGGGACGGTGGCTACACCTTC. Its protein product is CASSSYRDGGYTF.

The rearrangement uses TRBV15 and TRBJ2-6; D gene unclear. Germline values: CDR1 LNHNV, CDR2 YYDKDF (reference sequence). CDR3 size: 17 residues. The germline V and J ends were trimmed by 7 bases and 0 bases, with 16 bases remaining between them. The DNA of the CDR3 is TGTGCCACCACCCAAAACCACCAACTCTCTGGGGCCAACGTCCTGACTTTC. It codes for CATTQNHQLSGANVLTF.

This sequence joins TRBV19 and TRBJ1-5, with 7 bases fitting TRBD1. Losses at the gene ends were 3 bases for V and 2 bases for J; bases not matched to a gene: 4. Looked up from germline, CDR1 is LNHDA and CDR2 is SQIVND (reference sequence). The CDR3 sequence is 15 residues long. The CDR3 region has the DNA TGTGCCAGTAGTATTAGAGGACAGGGCAATCAGCCCCAGCATTTT. Translated, it gives CASSIRGQGNQPQHF.

This clonotype was observed many times. This chain joins TRBV28 and TRBJ2-5, with a weak D call TRBD2 (7 bases). The CDR3 extends over 15 amino acids. Germline-derived CDR1 and CDR2 are MDHEN and SYDVKM. Trimming removed 5 bases at V and 4 bases at J, with 17 bases between. The CDR3, as DNA: TGTGCCAGCAGTGAAGGGGGGGAGGGCCGAGAGACCCAGTACTTC. It encodes CASSEGGEGRETQYF.

This clonotype was picked up many times. The chain recombines TRBV5-1 with TRBJ2-7, with D possibly TRBD1 on 5 matching bases. Looked up from germline, CDR1 is SGHRS and CDR2 is YFSETQ. The CDR3 sequence is 14 residues long. V lost 1 base, J lost 4 bases, and 12 bases lay in between. For the CDR3, the DNA is TGCGCCAGCAGCTTGCGTGGGCAGGGATACGAGCAGTACTTC. Protein product: CASSLRGQGYEQYF.

Ten or more counts support this clonotype. The CDR3 coding sequence is TGCAGTGCTAAACTAGCGGGAGGTTACGAGCAGTACTTC. Translation gives CSAKLAGGYEQYF. The J gene is TRBJ2-7, the V gene TRBV20-1; TRBD2 aligns across 12 bases. CDR1 is DFQATT, CDR2 SNEGSKA, per germline (reference sequence). J lost 4 bases, V lost 4 bases, and 2 bases had no gene match. This CDR3 comprises 13 residues.

In this sample, this clonotype turned up a few times. V gene TRBV5-1 combines with J gene TRBJ2-1; maybe TRBD2 (5 bases). Germline CDR1 SGHRS, CDR2 YFSETQ. The CDR3 is made up of 13 amino acids. Trimming took off 1 base at V and 10 bases at J, with 12 bases between the two ends. The DNA of the CDR3 is TGCGCCAGCAGCTTGTTGGGAGCAAGGGAGCAGTTCTTC. Its protein product is CASSLLGAREQFF.

This clonotype was seen at least ten times. This sequence joins TRBV12-3 or TRBV12-4 and TRBJ1-1; the D gene is possibly TRBD1 (5 bases). V lost 3 bases, J lost 4 bases, and 9 bases lay in between. This CDR3 has 13 amino acids. CDR3 loop: CASSLIGGTEAFF. The CDR3, as DNA: TGTGCCAGCAGTTTGATCGGGGGCACTGAAGCTTTCTTT.

The chain combines TRBV7-9 with TRBJ2-1; the D gene is possibly TRBD2 (5 bases). Per the germline V gene, CDR1 is SEHNR and CDR2 is FQNEAQ (reference sequence). V lost 5 bases, J lost 8 bases, and 13 bases lay in between. The CDR3 length is 13 residues. For the CDR3, the DNA is TGTGCCAGCAGCATGGACTCCCTCGATGAGCAGTTCTTC. Residues: CASSMDSLDEQFF.

This clonotype was found many times. J is TRBJ2-1 and V is TRBV10-3; TRBD2 matches 9 bases. The CDR3 runs to 13 residues. Germline CDR1 reads ENHRY; CDR2 reads SYGVKD. The J segment lost 8 bases and the V segment lost 6 bases, leaving 5 bases of the junction unmatched. CDR3 sequence reads: CAIRGTSTDEQFF. The CDR3 DNA reads as TGTGCCATCAGGGGGACTAGCACCGATGAGCAGTTCTTC.

This clonotype was counted at least ten times. The V call is TRBV7-2, the J call TRBJ1-2; 9 bases map to TRBD1. The V gene's germline CDR1 is SGHTA and CDR2 FQGNSA. CDR3 length equals 15 residues. V shed 3 bases, J shed 7 bases, and the junction held 9 bases outside the gene matches. This chain's CDR3 is CASSFQQGARGGYTF. CDR3 nucleotides: TGTGCCAGCAGCTTCCAACAGGGGGCGAGAGGTGGCTACACCTTC.

In its sample, this clonotype was seen many times. The chain joins TRBV7-8 to TRBJ2-5; 7 bases are shared with TRBD2. The CDR3 totals 16 residues. Trimming removed 1 base from V and 2 bases from J; junction bases left unmatched: 7. Germline V gives CDR1 SGHVS, CDR2 FQNEAQ. The CDR3 coding sequence is TGTGCCAGCAGCTTAGTGGTGACTAGCTCTCAAGAGACCCAGTACTTC. It specifies CASSLVVTSSQETQYF.

This clonotype was detected many times. V and J are TRBV18 and TRBJ1-1; D is ambiguous. V was cut by 4 bases and J by 1 base, with 10 bases left in between. Germline V gives CDR1 KGHSH, CDR2 LQKENI. This CDR3 comprises 14 residues. CDR3 amino acids: CASSQGPSNTEAFF. CDR3 DNA sequence: TGTGCCAGCTCACAAGGGCCATCGAACACTGAAGCTTTCTTT.

This chain joins TRBV2 and TRBJ1-2; no clear D. Trimming shortened V by 5 bases and J by 4 bases, and 14 bases separated the two germline ends. CDR3 size: 14 residues. Germline CDR1 is SNHLY and CDR2 is FYNNEI. CDR3 DNA: TGTGCCAGCAGTCCAAACCGGGGAGGCTATGGCTACACCTTC. Its protein product is CASSPNRGGYGYTF.

This clonotype has a count of ten or more. The genes are TRBV6-1 and TRBJ2-7, with TRBD1 as a possible D gene (6 bases). This CDR3 is built from 14 residues. V was cut by 6 bases and J by 6 bases, with 18 bases left in between. From germline, CDR1 is MNHNS and CDR2 SASEGT. The CDR3 region has the DNA TGTGCCAGCAGGATTACAGGGACCTGGACCGAGCAGTACTTC. Protein: CASRITGTWTEQYF.

This clonotype has a count of ten or more. The chain couples TRBV10-3 to TRBJ1-5, with D maybe TRBD1 (6 bases). The V gene lost 2 bases and the J gene lost 1 base, with 9 bases spanning the gap. Germline V gene lookup returns CDR1 ENHRY and CDR2 SYGVKD. The CDR3 sequence is 15 residues long. CDR3 region: CAISEPGQSNQPQHF. The CDR3, as DNA: TGTGCCATCAGTGAGCCGGGACAAAGCAATCAGCCCCAGCATTTT.

This clonotype was counted at least ten times. J is TRBJ2-3 and V is TRBV5-1; D remains ambiguous. Trimming stripped 7 bases from V and 5 bases from J, with 14 bases between. This CDR3 is 13 amino acids long. Germline V gene data show CDR1 as SGHRS and CDR2 as YFSETQ. The chain's CDR3 is CASSLSDEDTQYF. CDR3 sequence (DNA): TGCGCCAGCTCCCTGAGTGATGAAGATACGCAGTATTTT.

In its sample, this clonotype was seen many times. The rearrangement uses TRBV30 and TRBJ2-2, with 9 bases matching TRBD1. Germline trimming cut 2 bases from V and 6 bases from J; bases unmatched to any gene: 4. Germline CDR1 reads GTSNPN; CDR2 reads SVGIG (reference sequence). The CDR3 contains 14 residues. Here the CDR3 DNA reads TGTGCCTGGAGTCTGGGACAGGGTGCCGGGGAGCTGTTTTTT. It specifies CAWSLGQGAGELFF.